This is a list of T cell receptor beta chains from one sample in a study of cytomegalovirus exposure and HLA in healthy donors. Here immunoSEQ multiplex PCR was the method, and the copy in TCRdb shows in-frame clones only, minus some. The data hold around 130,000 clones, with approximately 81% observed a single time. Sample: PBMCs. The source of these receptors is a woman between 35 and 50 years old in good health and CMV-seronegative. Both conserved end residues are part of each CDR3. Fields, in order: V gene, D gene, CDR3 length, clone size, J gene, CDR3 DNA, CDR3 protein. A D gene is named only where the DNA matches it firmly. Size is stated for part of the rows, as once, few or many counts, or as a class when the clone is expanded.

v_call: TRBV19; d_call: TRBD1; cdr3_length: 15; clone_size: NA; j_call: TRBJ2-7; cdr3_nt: TGTGCCAGTAGTATGGGGACAGGGGGGACCTACGAGCAGTACTTC; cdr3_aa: CASSMGTGGTYEQYF
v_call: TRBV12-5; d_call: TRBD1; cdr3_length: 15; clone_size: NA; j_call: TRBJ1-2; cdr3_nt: TGTGCTAGTGGTTTGGGACAGGGGGGCAACTATGGCTACACCTTC; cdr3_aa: CASGLGQGGNYGYTF
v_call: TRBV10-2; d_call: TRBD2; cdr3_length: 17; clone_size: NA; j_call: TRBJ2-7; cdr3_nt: TGCGCCAGCAGTGAGGCCCAGCGGGGGGCCCCCTCCTACGAGCAGTACTTC; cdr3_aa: CASSEAQRGAPSYEQYF
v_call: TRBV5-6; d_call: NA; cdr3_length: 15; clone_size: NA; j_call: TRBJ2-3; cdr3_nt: TGTGCCAGCAGCTTGGCTGGGACTTCGGCGGATACGCAGTATTTT; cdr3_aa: CASSLAGTSADTQYF
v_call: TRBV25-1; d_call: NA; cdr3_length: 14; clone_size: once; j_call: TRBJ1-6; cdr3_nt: TGTGCCAGCAGTCCTTGGGGACTGGGGTCACCCCTCCACTTT; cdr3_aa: CASSPWGLGSPLHF
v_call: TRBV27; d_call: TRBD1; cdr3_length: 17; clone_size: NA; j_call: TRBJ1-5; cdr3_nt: TGTGCCAGCAGTTTATGGGCCGGGACAGGGGTCGGGCAGCCCCAGCATTTT; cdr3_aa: CASSLWAGTGVGQPQHF
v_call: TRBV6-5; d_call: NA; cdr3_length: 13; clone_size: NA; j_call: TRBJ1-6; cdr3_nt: TGTGCCAGCAGTGCCTCAGGGAATTCACCCCTCCACTTT; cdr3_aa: CASSASGNSPLHF
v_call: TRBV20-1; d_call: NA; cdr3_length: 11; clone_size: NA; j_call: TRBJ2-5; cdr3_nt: TGCAGTGCTAGATCGGCGAGGGAGCAGTACTTC; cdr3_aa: CSARSAREQYF
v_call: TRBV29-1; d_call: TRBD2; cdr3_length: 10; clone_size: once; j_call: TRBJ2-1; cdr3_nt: TGCAGCGTTGAGGTAGCGGGAGGGCTCTTC; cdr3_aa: CSVEVAGGLF
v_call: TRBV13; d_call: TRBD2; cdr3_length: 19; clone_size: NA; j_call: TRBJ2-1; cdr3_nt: TGTGCCAGCAGCTTAGGACCGGGGGGCGGACTAGCGGCCTACAATGAGCAGTTCTTC; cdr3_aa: CASSLGPGGGLAAYNEQFF
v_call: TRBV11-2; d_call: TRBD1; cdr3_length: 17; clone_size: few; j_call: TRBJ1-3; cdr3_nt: TGTGCCAGCAGCCATTACCTAGGGACAGACTCTGGAAACACCATATATTTT; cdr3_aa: CASSHYLGTDSGNTIYF
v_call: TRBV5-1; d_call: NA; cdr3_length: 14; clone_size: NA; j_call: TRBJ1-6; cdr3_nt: TGCGCCAGCAGCTTGGAACAGACAAATTCACCCCTCCACTTT; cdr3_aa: CASSLEQTNSPLHF
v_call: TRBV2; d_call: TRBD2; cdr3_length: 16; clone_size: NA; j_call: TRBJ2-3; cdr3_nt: TGTGCCAGCTCCGAGACTAGCGGGATTATTGGAGATACGCAGTATTTT; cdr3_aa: CASSETSGIIGDTQYF
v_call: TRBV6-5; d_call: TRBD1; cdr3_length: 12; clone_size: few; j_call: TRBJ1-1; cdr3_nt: TGTGCCAGCAGTCGAGGACAGGGTGAAGCTTTCTTT; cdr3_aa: CASSRGQGEAFF
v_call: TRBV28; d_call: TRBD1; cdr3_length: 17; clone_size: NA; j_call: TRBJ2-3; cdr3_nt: TGTGCCAGCAGACCTCGGACAGGGGTAGGGAAAACAGATACGCAGTATTTT; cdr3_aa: CASRPRTGVGKTDTQYF
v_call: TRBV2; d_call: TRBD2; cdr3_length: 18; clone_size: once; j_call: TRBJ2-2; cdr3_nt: TGTGCCAGCAGACCCCATCTAGCCGCGGGGGGGGACACCGGGGAGCTGTTTTTT; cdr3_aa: CASRPHLAAGGDTGELFF
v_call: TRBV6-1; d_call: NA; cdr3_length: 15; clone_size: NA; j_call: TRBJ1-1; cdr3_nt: TGTGCCAGCACCGGACCGGGCCGGGGAGGGACTGAAGCTTTCTTT; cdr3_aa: CASTGPGRGGTEAFF
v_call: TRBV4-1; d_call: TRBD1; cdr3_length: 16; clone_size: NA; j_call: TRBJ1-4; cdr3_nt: TGCGCCAGCAGCCAAACCCCGACAGGGACTAATGAAAAACTGTTTTTT; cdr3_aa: CASSQTPTGTNEKLFF
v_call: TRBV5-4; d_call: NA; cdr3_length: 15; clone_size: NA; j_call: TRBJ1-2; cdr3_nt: TGTGCCAGCAGCTTGGACCTTAGTGGTGGTGAGGGCTACACCTTC; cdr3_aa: CASSLDLSGGEGYTF
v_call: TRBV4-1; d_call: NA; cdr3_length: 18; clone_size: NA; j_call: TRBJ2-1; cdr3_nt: TGCGCCAGCAGCCCGAGGTTAATTAGCGGAGGCTCCTACAATGAGCAGTTCTTC; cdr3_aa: CASSPRLISGGSYNEQFF
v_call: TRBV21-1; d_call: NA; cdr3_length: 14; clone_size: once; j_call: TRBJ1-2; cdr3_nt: TGTGCCAGCAGACGCCCAGGGAGGAGTGATGGCTACACCTTC; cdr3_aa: CASRRPGRSDGYTF
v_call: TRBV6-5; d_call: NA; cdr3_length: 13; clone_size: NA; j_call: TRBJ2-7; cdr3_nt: TGTGCCAGCAGTCCCGACATCTCCTACGAGCAGTACTTC; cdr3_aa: CASSPDISYEQYF
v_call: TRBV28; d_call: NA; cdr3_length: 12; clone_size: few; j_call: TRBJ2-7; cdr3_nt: TGTGCCAGCAGTTCTAGCTTCGGCGAGCAGTACTTC; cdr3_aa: CASSSSFGEQYF
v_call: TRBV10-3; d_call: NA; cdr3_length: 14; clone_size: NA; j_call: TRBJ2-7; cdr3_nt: TGTGCCATCAGGGGGACTGAAAACTACTACGAGCAGTACTTC; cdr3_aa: CAIRGTENYYEQYF
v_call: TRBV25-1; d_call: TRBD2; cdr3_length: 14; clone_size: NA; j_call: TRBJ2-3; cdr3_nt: TGTGCCAGCAGTCTCGCGGGAGAGACAGATACGCAGTATTTT; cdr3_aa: CASSLAGETDTQYF
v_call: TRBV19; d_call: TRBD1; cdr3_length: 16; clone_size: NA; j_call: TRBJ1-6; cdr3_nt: TGTGCCAGTAGTATGGGCCAGGGGGCGAGGGATTCACCCCTCCACTTT; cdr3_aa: CASSMGQGARDSPLHF
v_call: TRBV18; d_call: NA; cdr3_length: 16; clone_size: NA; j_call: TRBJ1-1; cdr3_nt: TGTGCCAGCTCACCACCTCCGGGACACGGTGCTTTTGAAGCTTTCTTT; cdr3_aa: CASSPPPGHGAFEAFF
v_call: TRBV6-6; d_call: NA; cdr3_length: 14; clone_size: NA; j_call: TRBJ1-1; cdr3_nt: TGTGCCAGCAGTTACTCGTCTGGGGCCACTGAAGCTTTCTTT; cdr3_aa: CASSYSSGATEAFF
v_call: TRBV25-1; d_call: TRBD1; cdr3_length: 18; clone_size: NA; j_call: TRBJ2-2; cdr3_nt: TGTGCCAGCAGTGAGGGTTTCCGAGACAGGGAAGTTGGCGGGGAGCTGTTTTTT; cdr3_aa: CASSEGFRDREVGGELFF
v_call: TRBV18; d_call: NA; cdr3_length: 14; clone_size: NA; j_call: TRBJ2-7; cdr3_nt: TGTGCCAGCTCACCCGAGGTGGTCTCCTACGAGCAGTACTTC; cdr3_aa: CASSPEVVSYEQYF
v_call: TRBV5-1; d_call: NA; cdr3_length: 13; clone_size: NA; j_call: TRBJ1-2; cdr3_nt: TGCGCCAGCAGCTTTGGGGGCGACTATGGCTACACCTTC; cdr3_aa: CASSFGGDYGYTF
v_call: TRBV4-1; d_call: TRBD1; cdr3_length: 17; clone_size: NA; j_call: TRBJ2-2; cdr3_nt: TGCGCCAGCAGCCAGTCCCCTACAGGGGCCCTCACCGGGGAGCTGTTTTTT; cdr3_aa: CASSQSPTGALTGELFF
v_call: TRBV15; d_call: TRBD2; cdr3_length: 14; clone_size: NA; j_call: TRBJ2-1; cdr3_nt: TGTGCCACCAGCAGAACTAGCGGCTACAATGAGCAGTTCTTC; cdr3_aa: CATSRTSGYNEQFF
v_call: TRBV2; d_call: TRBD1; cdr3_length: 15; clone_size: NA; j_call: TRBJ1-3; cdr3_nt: TGTGCCAGCAGTGACAGGACAGGGACTGGAAACACCATATATTTT; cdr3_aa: CASSDRTGTGNTIYF
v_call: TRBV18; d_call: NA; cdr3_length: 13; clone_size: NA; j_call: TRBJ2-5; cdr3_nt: TGTGCCAGCTCACCAACTAGCCAAGAGACCCAGTACTTC; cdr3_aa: CASSPTSQETQYF
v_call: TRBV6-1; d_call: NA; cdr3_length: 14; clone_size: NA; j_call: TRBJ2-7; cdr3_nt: TGTGCCAGCAGTGATTTGAGACAGATCTACGAGCAGTACTTC; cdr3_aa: CASSDLRQIYEQYF
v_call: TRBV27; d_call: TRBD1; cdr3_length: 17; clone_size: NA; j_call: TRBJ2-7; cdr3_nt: TGTGCCAGCAGACACAACTTTGGGACAGGGGGGACCTACGAGCAGTACTTC; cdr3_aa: CASRHNFGTGGTYEQYF
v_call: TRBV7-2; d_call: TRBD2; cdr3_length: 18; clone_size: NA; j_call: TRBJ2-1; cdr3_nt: TGTGCCAGCAGCTTAGCGGCTAGCGGGAGGAAGTCCTACAATGAGCAGTTCTTC; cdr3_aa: CASSLAASGRKSYNEQFF
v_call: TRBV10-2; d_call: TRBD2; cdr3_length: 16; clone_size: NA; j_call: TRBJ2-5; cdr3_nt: TGCGCCAGCAGTGAGCGGGGACTAGCGGGAGTTTTTGAGCAGTACTTC; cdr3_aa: CASSERGLAGVFEQYF
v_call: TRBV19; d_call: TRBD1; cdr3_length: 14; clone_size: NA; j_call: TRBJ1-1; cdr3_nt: TGTGCCAGTAGTATCTCGGGACAGGCCCCTGAAGCTTTCTTT; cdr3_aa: CASSISGQAPEAFF
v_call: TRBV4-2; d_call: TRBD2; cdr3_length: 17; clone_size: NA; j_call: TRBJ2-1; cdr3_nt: TGTGCCAGCAGCCAAGAGGCGAGCGGGAGCTCCTACAATGAGCAGTTCTTC; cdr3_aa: CASSQEASGSSYNEQFF
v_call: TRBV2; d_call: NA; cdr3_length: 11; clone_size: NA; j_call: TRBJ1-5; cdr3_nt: TGTGCCAGCAGGGCGGATCAGCCCCAGCATTTT; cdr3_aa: CASRADQPQHF
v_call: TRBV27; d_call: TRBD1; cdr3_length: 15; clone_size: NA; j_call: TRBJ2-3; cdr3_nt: TGTGCCAGCAGCCTCGGGACAGACCGACGAGATACGCAGTATTTT; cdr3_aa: CASSLGTDRRDTQYF
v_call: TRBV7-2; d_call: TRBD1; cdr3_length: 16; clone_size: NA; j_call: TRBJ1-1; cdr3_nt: TGTGCCAGCAGCGCCCTGGAGGGGACAGGGGCCCCTGAAGCTTTCTTT; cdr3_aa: CASSALEGTGAPEAFF
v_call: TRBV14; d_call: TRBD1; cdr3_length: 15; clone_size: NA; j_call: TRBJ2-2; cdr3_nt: TGTGCCAGCCGGCCGGGACAGGACTACACCGGGGAGCTGTTTTTT; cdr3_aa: CASRPGQDYTGELFF
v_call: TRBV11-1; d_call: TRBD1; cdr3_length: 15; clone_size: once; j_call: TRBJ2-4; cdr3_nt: TGTGCCAGCAGCTTAGCCGGGGGACAGGGACACATTCAGTACTTC; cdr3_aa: CASSLAGGQGHIQYF
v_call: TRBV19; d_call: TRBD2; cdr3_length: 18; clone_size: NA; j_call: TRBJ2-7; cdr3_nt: TGTGCCAGTAGTATTATTCCCCCGACTAGCGGGAGGTCTTACGAGCAGTACTTC; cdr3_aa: CASSIIPPTSGRSYEQYF
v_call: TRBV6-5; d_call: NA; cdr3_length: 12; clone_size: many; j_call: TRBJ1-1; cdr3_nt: TGTGCCAGCAGTACCTCCGGGATTGAAGCTTTCTTT; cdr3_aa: CASSTSGIEAFF
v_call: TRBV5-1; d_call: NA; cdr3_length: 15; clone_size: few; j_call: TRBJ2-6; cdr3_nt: TGCGCCAGCAGGGTAAATACTGGTGGGGCCAACGTCCTGACTTTC; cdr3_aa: CASRVNTGGANVLTF
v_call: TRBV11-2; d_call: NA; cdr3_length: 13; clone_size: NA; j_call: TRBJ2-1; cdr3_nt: TGTGCCAGCAGCTTAGTAGGGGACAATGAGCAGTTCTTC; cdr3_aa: CASSLVGDNEQFF
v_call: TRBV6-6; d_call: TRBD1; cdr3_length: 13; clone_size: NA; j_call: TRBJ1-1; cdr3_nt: TGTGCCAGCAGTAGACAGGGGAACACTGAAGCTTTCTTT; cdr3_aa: CASSRQGNTEAFF
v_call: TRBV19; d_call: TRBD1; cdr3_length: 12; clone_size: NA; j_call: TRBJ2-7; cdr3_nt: TGTGCCAGCCGGGACAGGGCCAACGAGCAGTACTTC; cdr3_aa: CASRDRANEQYF
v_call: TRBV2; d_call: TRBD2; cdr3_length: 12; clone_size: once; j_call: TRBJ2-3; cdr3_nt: TGTGCCAGGGGGGAGGGACGGTATACGCAGTATTTT; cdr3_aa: CARGEGRYTQYF
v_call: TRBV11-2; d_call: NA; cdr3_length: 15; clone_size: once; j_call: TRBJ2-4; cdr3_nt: TGTGCCAGCAGCTCACTAGACAGGGGAGGGAACATTCAGTACTTC; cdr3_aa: CASSSLDRGGNIQYF
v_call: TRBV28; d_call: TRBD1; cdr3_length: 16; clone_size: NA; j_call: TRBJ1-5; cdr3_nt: TGTGCCAGCAGTTTCCTCGACAGGGGGAAAGATCAGCCCCAGCATTTT; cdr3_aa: CASSFLDRGKDQPQHF
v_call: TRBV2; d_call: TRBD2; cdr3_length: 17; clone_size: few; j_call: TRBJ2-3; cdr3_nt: TGTGCCAGCAGTTACGGTAGCGGGGACCCGAGCACAGATACGCAGTATTTT; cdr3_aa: CASSYGSGDPSTDTQYF
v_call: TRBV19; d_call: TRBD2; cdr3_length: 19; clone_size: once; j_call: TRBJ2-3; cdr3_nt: TGTGCCAGTAGCCGAGACGGGGAATGGCGGGGGGGCTACGTTAGTACGCAGTATTTT; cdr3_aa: CASSRDGEWRGGYVSTQYF